The clone carrying this T cell receptor beta chain has more than one count but fewer than ten. Its matching antigen is unknown. The data are from a study of T cells in Graves' hyperthyroidism and ophthalmopathy. Study-level information: Peripheral blood was obtained at initial diagnosis, preceding any treatment.

This CDR3 is 16 amino acids long. V was clipped by 4 bases and J by 2 bases, with 17 bases between them. CDR1 is SGHTS, CDR2 YDEGEE, per germline. TCR beta CDR3 regions were amplified from RNA. RT-PCR in the first round (using the HTBI primer set) targeted the TCR CDR3. Via MiXCR, TCRdb re-called the multiplex PCR reads, giving one row per CDR3 protein. The profile shows around 300,000 distinct CDR3 sequences, over 12% of them singletons. Whole-study results and caveats: Ophthalmopathy onset followed model prediction by a median about six months. Blood shared most expanded thyroid clonotypes above 0.001.

The TCR sequence derives from a woman between 50 and 59 years old with Graves' hyperthyroidism that later progressed to Graves' ophthalmopathy. The sequencing sample was made of blood. The gene calls are TRBV5-8 and TRBJ2-3, with a weak D call TRBD2 (6 bases). Written as DNA, the CDR3 is TGTGCCAGCAGCCGCCCGGGGGAAGAGGACACAGATACGCAGTATTTT. Its translation: CASSRPGEEDTDTQYF.